The clone carrying this T cell receptor (beta chain) is a singleton in its sample. Its antigen is not known. The data stem from a study of siplizumab effects on memory and regulatory T cells. General study findings and limits: Among sequences traceable to unstimulated CD4+ memory cells, alloreactive ones were significantly reduced by siplizumab. Whether proliferating Tregs in siplizumab cultures suppress was not functionally confirmed. Many proliferating CD4+ or CD8+ clones remained unclassified. Roughly 75-95% of them could not be assigned either a naive or a memory phenotype. Naive T cells were seen as more diverse than memory cells and as major alloresponse contributors.

The data were produced by immunoSEQ multiplex PCR, yet TCRdb's version contains in-frame clones alone and is incomplete. The data show approximately 110,000 clones, 92% seen once. The CDR3 length is 14 residues. The germline V gene has CDR1 SGHRS and CDR2 YFSETQ. V lost 3 bases and J lost 4, with 14 bases in between. This TCR came from a human donor in good health. The material sequenced was Tregs sorted from blood. V gene TRBV5-1 combines with J gene TRBJ2-7, with unresolved D. In nucleotides, the CDR3 is TGCGCCAGCAGCTCCCAAACGAACTTATACGAGCAGTACTTC. It specifies CASSSQTNLYEQYF.